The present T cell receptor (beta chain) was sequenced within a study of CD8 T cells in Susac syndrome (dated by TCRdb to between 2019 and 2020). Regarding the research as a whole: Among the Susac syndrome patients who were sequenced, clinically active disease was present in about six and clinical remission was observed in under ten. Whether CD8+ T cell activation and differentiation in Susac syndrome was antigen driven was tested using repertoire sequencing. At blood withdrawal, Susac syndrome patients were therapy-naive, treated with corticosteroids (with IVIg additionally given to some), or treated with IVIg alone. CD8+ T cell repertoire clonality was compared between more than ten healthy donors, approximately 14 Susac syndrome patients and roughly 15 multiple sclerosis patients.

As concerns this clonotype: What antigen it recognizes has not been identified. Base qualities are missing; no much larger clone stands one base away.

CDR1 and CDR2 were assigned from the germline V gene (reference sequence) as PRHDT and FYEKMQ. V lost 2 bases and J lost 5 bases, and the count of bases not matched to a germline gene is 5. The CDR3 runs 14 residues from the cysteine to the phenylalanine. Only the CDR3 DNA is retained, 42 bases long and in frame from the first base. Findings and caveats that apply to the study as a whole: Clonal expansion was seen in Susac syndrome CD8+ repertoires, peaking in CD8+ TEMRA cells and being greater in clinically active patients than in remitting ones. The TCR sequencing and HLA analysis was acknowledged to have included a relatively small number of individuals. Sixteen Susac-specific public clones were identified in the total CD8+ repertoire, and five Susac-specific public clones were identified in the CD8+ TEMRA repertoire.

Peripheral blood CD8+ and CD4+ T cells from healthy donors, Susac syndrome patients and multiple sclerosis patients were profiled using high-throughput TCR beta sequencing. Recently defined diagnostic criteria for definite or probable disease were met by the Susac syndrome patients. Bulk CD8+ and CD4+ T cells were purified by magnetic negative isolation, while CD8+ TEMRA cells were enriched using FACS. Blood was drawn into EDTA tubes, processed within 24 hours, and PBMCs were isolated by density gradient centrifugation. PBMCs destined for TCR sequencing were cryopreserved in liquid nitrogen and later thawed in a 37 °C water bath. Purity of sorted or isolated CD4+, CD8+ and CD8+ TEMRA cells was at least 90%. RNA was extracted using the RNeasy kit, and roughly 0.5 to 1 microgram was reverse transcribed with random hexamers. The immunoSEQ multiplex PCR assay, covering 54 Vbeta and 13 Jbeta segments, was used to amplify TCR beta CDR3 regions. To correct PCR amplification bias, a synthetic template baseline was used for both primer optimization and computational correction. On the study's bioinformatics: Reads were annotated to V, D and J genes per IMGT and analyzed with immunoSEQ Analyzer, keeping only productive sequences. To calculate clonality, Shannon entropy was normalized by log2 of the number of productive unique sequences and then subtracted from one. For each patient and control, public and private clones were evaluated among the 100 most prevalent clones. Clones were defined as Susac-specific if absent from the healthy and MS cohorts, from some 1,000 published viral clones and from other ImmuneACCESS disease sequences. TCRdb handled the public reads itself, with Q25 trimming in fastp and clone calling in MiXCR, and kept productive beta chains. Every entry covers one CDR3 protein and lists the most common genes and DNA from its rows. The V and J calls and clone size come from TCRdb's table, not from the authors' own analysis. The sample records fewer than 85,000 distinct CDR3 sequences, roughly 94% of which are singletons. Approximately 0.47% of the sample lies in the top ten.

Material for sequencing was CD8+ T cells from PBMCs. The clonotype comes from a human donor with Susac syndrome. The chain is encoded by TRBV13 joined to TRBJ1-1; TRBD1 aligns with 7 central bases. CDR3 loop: CASSLKGARTEAFF. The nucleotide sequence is TGTGCCAGCAGCTTAAAGGGGGCGAGGACTGAAGCTTTCTTT.